These 7 T cell receptor beta chains were sequenced from one sample in a study of T cell responses to AZD1222 COVID-19 vaccine. Data came from immunoSEQ multiplex PCR; TCRdb stores just in-frame clones and leaves some out. The sample includes roughly 120,000 clones, about nine tenths seen only once; the top ten take about 1.2%. The material sequenced was peripheral blood, taken on day 0 of AZD1222 vaccination. These receptors originate from an adult in good health.

The chain uses TRBV11-2 and TRBJ2-5, with 8 nucleotides matching TRBD1. The junction had 13 bases not matched to a gene; V was cut back by 5 bases and J by 5 bases. The germline V gene has CDR1 SGHAT and CDR2 FQNNGV. The CDR3 length is 16 residues. CDR3 loop: CASSPPYSGGGETQYF. CDR3 DNA sequence: TGTGCCAGCAGCCCCCCCTATTCAGGGGGCGGGGAGACCCAGTACTTC.

The chain is built from TRBV5-5 and TRBJ2-6, with D maybe TRBD2 (6 bases). The CDR3 is made up of 15 amino acids. The V end lost 4 bases, the J end lost 2 bases, and 10 bases lay between the germline ends. Germline V lookup: CDR1 SGHKS, CDR2 YYEKEE (reference sequence). This chain's CDR3 is CASSPRGPGANVLTF. CDR3 bases: TGTGCCAGCAGCCCGCGGGGTCCTGGGGCCAACGTCCTGACTTTC.

The chain is built from TRBV7-9 and TRBJ1-1; D is possibly TRBD1 (5 bases). The V gene's germline CDR1 is SEHNR and CDR2 FQNEAQ (reference sequence). This CDR3 contains 14 residues. V lost 4 bases and J lost 5, with 14 bases in between. The CDR3 is CASSSGLERTEAFF. In DNA form, the CDR3 reads TGTGCCAGCAGCTCGGGACTGGAAAGGACTGAAGCTTTCTTT.

The CDR3 is CASSVGQGGYEQYF. DNA of the CDR3: TGCGCCAGCAGCGTTGGACAGGGTGGTTACGAGCAGTACTTC. The chain couples TRBV5-1 to TRBJ2-7, with 8 bases identical to TRBD1. The CDR3 length is 14 residues. The germline V gene has CDR1 SGHRS and CDR2 YFSETQ. J lost 4 bases, V lost 4 bases, and 7 bases had no gene match.

The chain combines TRBV5-1 with TRBJ1-2; 9 bases align to TRBD1. The CDR3 totals 14 residues. Germline CDR1 is SGHRS and CDR2 is YFSETQ. Trimming cost V 4 bases and J 7 bases; bases outside gene matches: 8. In nucleotides, the CDR3 is TGCGCCAGCAGCCTACGGGACAGGGTGGGTGGCTACACCTTC. Translated: CASSLRDRVGGYTF.

This sequence joins TRBV2 and TRBJ2-2, with D maybe TRBD2 (6 bases). The CDR3 is 18 residues long. Trimming removed 5 bases from V and 6 bases from J, with 25 bases in between. Germline CDR1 is SNHLY and CDR2 is FYNNEI. The CDR3 loop reads CASSSSTRLVLKSGELFF. In nucleotides, the CDR3 is TGTGCCAGCAGTTCCTCTACTCGACTAGTTCTTAAGTCCGGGGAGCTGTTTTTT.

The chain joins TRBV29-1 to TRBJ2-1, with D possibly TRBD1 on 5 matching bases. Germline assignment: CDR1 SQVTM and CDR2 ANQGSEA. CDR3 length equals 11 residues. Deletions cut 4 bases from V and 12 bases from J, with 13 bases between. CDR3 sequence (DNA): TGCAGCGTTGTACTCCCCCAGGGGCAGTTCTTC. As protein: CSVVLPQGQFF.